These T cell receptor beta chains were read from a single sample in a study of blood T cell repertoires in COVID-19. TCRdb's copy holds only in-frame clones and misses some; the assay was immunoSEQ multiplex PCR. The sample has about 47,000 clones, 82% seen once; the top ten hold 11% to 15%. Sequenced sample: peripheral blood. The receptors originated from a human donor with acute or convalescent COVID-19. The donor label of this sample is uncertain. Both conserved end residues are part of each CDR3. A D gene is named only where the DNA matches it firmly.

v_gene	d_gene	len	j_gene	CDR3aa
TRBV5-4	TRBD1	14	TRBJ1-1	CASSLADRFTEAFF
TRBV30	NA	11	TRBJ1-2	CAWSLAYGYTF
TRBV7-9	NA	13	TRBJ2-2	CASSLVSTGELFF
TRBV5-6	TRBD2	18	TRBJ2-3	CASSMRTSGASSTDTQYF
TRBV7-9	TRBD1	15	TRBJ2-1	CASSFLRQGDNEQFF
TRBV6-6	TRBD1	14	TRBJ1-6	CASRLTGGESPLHF
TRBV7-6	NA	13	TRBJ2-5	CASSRGRQETQYF
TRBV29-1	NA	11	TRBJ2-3	CSVVPSDTQYF
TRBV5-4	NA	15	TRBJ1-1	CASRERRTMNTEAFF
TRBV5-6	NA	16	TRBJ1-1	CASSLERGSMNTEAFF
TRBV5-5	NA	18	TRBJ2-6	CASSLVFFQGSGANVLTF
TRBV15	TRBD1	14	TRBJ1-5	CATSKDRGEQPQHF
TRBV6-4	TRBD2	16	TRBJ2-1	CASSPTGTSGPTEQFF
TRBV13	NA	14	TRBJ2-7	CASSLGDSSYEQYF
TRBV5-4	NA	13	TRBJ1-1	CASSLRQYTEAFF